The 2 T cell receptor beta chains in this list originate from one sample, sequenced in a study of regulatory T cells in long-lasting Graves disease. TCR beta libraries were built with iRepertoire HTBI primers and Arm-PCR of CDR3 regions. A single record per CDR3 protein comes from TCRdb applying MiXCR to the multiplex PCR reads. The sample consists of hundreds of thousands of distinct CDR3 sequences, 16% of them appearing once. Time point: newly diagnosed GD, antithyroid drugs for less than 3 months. RNA from PBMCs was the source of the TCR library. These sequences were also reported in another study, on T cells in Graves' hyperthyroidism and ophthalmopathy.

This specimen consisted of peripheral blood mononuclear cells (PBMCs), obtained at new diagnosis, from a patient treated with antithyroid drugs. The receptors were gathered from a man aged 35 to 55 with Graves disease.

This clonotype was recorded at least ten times. The chain couples TRBV2 to TRBJ2-2; tentatively, D is TRBD1 (6 bases). This CDR3 has 15 amino acids. CDR1 is SNHLY and CDR2 is FYNNEI in the germline V gene. The germline V and J ends were trimmed by 7 bases and 0 bases, with 12 bases remaining between them. CDR3 region: CASIRGKTNTGELFF. The CDR3 DNA reads TGTGCCAGCATAAGGGGGAAAACGAACACCGGGGAGCTGTTTTTT.

This chain connects TRBV12-3 or TRBV12-4 to TRBJ1-1, with no clear D. Trimming took off 2 bases at V and 0 bases at J, with 19 bases between the two ends. This CDR3 has 18 residues. Here the CDR3 reads CASSLTRAIAGLNTEAFF. In DNA, the CDR3 is TGTGCCAGCAGTTTAACAAGGGCCATTGCGGGCCTGAACACTGAAGCTTTCTTT.